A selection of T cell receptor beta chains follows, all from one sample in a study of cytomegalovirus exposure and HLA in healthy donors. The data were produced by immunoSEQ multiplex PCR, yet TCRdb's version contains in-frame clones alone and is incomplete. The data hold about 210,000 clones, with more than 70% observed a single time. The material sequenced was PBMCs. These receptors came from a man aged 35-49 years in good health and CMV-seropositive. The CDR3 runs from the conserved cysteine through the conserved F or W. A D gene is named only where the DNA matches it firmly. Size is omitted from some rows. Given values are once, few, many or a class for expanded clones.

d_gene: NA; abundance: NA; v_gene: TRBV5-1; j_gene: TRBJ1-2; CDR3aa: CASSFGTLSNYGYTF; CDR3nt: TGCGCCAGCAGCTTCGGGACACTTTCTAACTATGGCTACACCTTC
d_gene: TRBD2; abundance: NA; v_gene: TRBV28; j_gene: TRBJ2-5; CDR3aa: CATSGLAGVREQYF; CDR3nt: TGTGCCACCTCTGGACTAGCGGGAGTTAGGGAGCAGTACTTC
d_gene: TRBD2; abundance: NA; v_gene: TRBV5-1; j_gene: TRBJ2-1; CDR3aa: CASSLGLAGVPSYNEQFF; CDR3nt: TGCGCCAGCAGCTTAGGGCTAGCGGGAGTTCCCTCCTACAATGAGCAGTTCTTC
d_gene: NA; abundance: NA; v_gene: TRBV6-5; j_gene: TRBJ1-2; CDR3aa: CASSSTIGVGYTF; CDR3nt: TGTGCCAGCAGTTCCACTATTGGTGTTGGCTACACCTTC
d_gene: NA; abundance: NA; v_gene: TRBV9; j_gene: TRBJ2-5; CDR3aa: CASSLGVGVQETQYF; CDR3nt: TGTGCCAGCAGCCTTGGAGTGGGAGTTCAAGAGACCCAGTACTTC
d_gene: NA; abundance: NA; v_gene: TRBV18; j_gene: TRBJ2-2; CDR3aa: CASSPQQGNTGELFF; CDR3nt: TGTGCCAGCTCACCACAACAGGGGAACACCGGGGAGCTGTTTTTT
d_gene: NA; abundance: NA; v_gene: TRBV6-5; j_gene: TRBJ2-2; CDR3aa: CASSYSVQNTGELFF; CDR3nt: TGTGCCAGCAGTTACTCGGTACAGAACACCGGGGAGCTGTTTTTT
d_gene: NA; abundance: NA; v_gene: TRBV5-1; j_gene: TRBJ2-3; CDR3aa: CASWASPTDTQYF; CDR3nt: TGCGCCAGTTGGGCCTCGCCCACAGATACGCAGTATTTT
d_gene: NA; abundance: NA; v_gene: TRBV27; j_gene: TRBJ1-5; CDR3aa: CASSYGQAGSPQHF; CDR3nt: TGTGCCAGCAGTTACGGGCAAGCGGGGAGTCCCCAGCATTTT
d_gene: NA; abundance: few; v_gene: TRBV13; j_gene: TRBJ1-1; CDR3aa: CASSLGADGQEAFF; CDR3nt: TGTGCCAGCAGCTTAGGCGCCGACGGACAGGAAGCTTTCTTT
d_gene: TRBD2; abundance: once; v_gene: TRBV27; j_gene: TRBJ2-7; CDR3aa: CASSRGTGGGYEQYF; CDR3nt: TGTGCCAGCAGTCGGGGGACGGGAGGAGGCTACGAGCAGTACTTC
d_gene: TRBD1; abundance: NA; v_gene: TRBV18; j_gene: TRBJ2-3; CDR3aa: CASSTGTDRTDTQYF; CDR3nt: TGTGCCAGCTCCACCGGGACAGATCGCACAGATACGCAGTATTTT
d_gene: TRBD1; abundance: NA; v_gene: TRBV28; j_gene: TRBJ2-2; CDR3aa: CASRRQGLAGELFF; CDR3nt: TGTGCCAGCCGCCGACAGGGCTTGGCCGGGGAGCTGTTTTTT
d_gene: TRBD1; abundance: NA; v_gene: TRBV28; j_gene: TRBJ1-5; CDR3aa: CASIGQGIQPQHF; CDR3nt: TGTGCCAGCATCGGACAGGGGATACAGCCCCAGCATTTT
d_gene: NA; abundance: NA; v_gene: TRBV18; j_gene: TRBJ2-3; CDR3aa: CASSPNRGFVDEYF; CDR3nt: TGTGCCAGCTCACCGAATCGAGGCTTCGTCGATGAGTATTTT
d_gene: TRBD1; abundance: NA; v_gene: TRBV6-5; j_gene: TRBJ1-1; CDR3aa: CASSYFGTGIMKAFF; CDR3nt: TGTGCCAGCAGTTACTTCGGGACAGGGATAATGAAAGCTTTCTTT
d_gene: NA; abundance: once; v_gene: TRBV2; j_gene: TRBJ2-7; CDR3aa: CASSVGVYYEQYF; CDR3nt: TGTGCCAGCAGTGTCGGGGTCTACTACGAGCAGTACTTC
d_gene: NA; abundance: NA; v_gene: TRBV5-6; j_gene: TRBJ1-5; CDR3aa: CASSLGPPGGSQPQHF; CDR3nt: TGTGCCAGCAGCTTGGGACCCCCGGGGGGTAGTCAGCCCCAGCATTTT
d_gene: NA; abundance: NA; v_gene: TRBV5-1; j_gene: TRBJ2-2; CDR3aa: CASSLGQVAGELFF; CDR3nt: TGCGCCAGCAGCTTGGGGCAGGTCGCCGGGGAGCTGTTTTTT
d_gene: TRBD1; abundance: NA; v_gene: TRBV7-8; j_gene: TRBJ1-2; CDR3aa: CASSLGQGGGYTF; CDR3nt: TGTGCCAGCAGCTTAGGACAGGGGGGCGGCTACACCTTC
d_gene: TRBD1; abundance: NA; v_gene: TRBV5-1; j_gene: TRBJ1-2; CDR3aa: CASSLGGQGAWGYTF; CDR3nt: TGCGCCAGCAGCTTGGGAGGACAGGGGGCATGGGGCTACACCTTC
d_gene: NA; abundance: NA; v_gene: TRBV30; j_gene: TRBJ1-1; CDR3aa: CALGRGVNTEAFF; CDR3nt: TGTGCCCTGGGGAGAGGCGTGAACACTGAAGCTTTCTTT
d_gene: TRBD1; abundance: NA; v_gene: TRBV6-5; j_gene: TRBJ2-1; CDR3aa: CASSYRDRNNEQFF; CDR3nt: TGTGCCAGCAGTTATAGGGACAGGAACAATGAGCAGTTCTTC
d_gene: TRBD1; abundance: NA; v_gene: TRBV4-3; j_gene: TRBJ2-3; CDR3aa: CASSPGTGFSTDTQYF; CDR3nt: TGCGCCAGCAGCCCAGGGACAGGATTCAGCACAGATACGCAGTATTTT
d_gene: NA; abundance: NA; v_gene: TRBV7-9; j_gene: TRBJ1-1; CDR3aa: CASSLSGNRNTEAFF; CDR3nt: TGTGCCAGCAGCTTAAGCGGCAATCGAAACACTGAAGCTTTCTTT
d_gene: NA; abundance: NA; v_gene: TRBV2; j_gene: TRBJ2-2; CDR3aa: CASSNRLAGELFF; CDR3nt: TGTGCCAGCAGTAACAGGCTAGCCGGGGAGCTGTTTTTT
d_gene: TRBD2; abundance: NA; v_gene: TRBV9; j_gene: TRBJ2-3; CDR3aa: CASSPYGLAGGFADTQYF; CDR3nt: TGTGCCAGCAGCCCTTACGGACTAGCGGGAGGGTTCGCAGATACGCAGTATTTT
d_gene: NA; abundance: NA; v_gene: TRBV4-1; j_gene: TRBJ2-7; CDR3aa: CASSQWAGVNEQYF; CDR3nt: TGCGCCAGCAGCCAATGGGCAGGGGTCAACGAGCAGTACTTC
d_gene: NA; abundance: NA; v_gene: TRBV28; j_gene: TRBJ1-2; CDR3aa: CASSLPGMAGYGYTF; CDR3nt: TGTGCCAGCAGCCTACCCGGGATGGCTGGCTATGGCTACACCTTC
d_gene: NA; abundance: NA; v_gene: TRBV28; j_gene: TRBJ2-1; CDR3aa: CASSLGDTYNEQFF; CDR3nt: TGTGCCAGCAGTTTAGGGGACACCTACAATGAGCAGTTCTTC
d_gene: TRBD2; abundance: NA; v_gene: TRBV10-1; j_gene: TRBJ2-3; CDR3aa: CASSAIGTSGFTDTQYF; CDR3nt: TGCGCCAGCAGTGCTATTGGGACTAGCGGTTTCACAGATACGCAGTATTTT
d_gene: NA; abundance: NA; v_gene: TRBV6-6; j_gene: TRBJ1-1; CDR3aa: CASSYRQVAFF; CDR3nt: TGTGCCAGCAGTTACCGGCAGGTCGCTTTCTTT
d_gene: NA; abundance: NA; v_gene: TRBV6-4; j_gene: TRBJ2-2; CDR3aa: CASRLTDGELFF; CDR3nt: TGTGCCAGCAGACTAACGGACGGGGAGCTGTTTTTT
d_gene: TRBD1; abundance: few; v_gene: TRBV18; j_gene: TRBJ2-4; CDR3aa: CASSPPWDRSIQYF; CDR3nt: TGTGCCAGCTCACCACCGTGGGACAGAAGCATTCAGTACTTC
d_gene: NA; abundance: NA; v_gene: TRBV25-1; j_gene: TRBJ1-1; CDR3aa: CASIRGGGNTEAFF; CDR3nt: TGTGCCAGCATTAGGGGCGGGGGAAACACTGAAGCTTTCTTT
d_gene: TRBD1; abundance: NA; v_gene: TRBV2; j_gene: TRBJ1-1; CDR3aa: CASSEETGYTEAFF; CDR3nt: TGTGCCAGCAGTGAAGAGACAGGGTATACTGAAGCTTTCTTT
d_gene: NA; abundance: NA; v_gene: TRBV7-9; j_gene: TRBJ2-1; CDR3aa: CASSPVRGIVDEQFF; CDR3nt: TGTGCCAGCAGCCCTGTCCGCGGGATAGTAGATGAGCAGTTCTTC
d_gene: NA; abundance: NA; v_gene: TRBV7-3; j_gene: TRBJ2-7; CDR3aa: CASSLIGGPGEQYF; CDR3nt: TGTGCCAGCAGCTTAATCGGTGGACCGGGGGAGCAGTACTTC
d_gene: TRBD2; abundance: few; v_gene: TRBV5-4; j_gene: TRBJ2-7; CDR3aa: CASSERLAGVPYEQYF; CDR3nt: TGTGCCAGCAGCGAAAGACTAGCGGGAGTTCCCTACGAGCAGTACTTC
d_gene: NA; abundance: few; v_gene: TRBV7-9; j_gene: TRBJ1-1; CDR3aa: CASSLGADGTEAFF; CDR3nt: TGTGCCAGCAGCTTAGGCGCGGATGGGACTGAAGCTTTCTTT
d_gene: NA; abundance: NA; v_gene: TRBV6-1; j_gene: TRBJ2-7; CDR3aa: CASSDGGSSNKFYEQYF; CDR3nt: TGTGCCAGCAGTGACGGAGGATCCAGCAACAAATTCTACGAGCAGTACTTC